This entry lists 20 T cell receptor beta chains sequenced from one sample in a study of T cells in women clearing cervical HPV infection. Produced via immunoSEQ multiplex PCR; TCRdb's table is partial and in-frame only. The record lists about 22,000 clones, of which the ten most abundant hold 2.5% to 3.5%. The sequenced sample was blood buffy coat. The receptors were gathered from a woman between 18 and 70 years old with a cervical HPV16 infection that either progressed to CIN3+ or cleared (not recorded which).

As regards this clone: From the germline J gene comes the end of the CDR3, since the read stops 3 residues before it. J is TRBJ1-5 and V is TRBV19; possible D gene TRBD1, 5 bases. Trimming took off 5 bases at V and 4 bases at J, with 12 bases between the two ends. CDR3 length: 14 residues. The germline CDR1 and CDR2 sequences are LNHDA and SQIVND (reference sequence). The CDR3 region is CASSPNRLNQPQHF. Incomplete CDR3 DNA: TGTGCCAGTAGTCCGAACAGGCTGAATCAGCCC.

Details on this clone: The read terminates 3 residues ahead of where the CDR3 ends, so the germline J gene completes it. This chain uses TRBV13 with TRBJ2-3, with TRBD2 as a possible D gene (6 bases). The CDR3 consists of 15 residues. Trimming shortened V by 0 bases and J by 2 bases, and 9 bases separated the two germline ends. The germline V gene encodes CDR1 PRHDT and CDR2 FYEKMQ (reference sequence). The chain's CDR3 is CASSLGGTPTDTQYF. CDR3 DNA (partial): TGTGCCAGCAGCTTAGGGGGGACTCCCACAGATACG.

A word on this clone: The missing CDR3 end, 3 residues past where the read stops, is filled in from the germline J gene. The J gene is TRBJ1-2, the V gene TRBV7-8; 7 nucleotides line up with TRBD1. The germline gives CDR1 SGHVS, CDR2 FQNEAQ. The J segment lost 0 bases and the V segment lost 5 bases, leaving 9 bases of the junction unmatched. CDR3 length equals 16 residues. CDR3 DNA, as far as it was read: TGTGCCAGCAGCCCCAACAGGGGTCTTACTAACTATGGC. Translation: CASSPNRGLTNYG. In full, the CDR3 reads CASSPNRGLTNYGYTF.

Remarks on this clone: Coverage ceases 3 residues before the CDR3 finishes, and the germline J gene fills in the end. V and J are TRBV5-4 and TRBJ1-4, with D maybe TRBD1 (6 bases). CDR1 and CDR2 from the germline V gene are SGHNT and YYREEE (reference sequence). CDR3 length equals 15 residues. V was cut by 0 bases and J by 2 bases, with 8 bases left in between. The sequenced part of the CDR3 DNA is TGTGCCAGCAGCTTGGAACAGGGTACTAATGAAAAA. Protein sequence: CASSLEQGTNEK. The CDR3 as a whole reads CASSLEQGTNEKLFF. Filled out from reference TRBV5-4 and TRBJ1-4, the complete variable domain reads ETGVTQSPTHLIKTRGQQVTLRCSSQSGHNTVSWYQQALGQGPQFIFQYYREEENGRGNFPPRFSGLQFPNYSSELNVNALELDDSALYLCASSLEQGTNEKLFFGSGTQLSVL.

In the case of this clone: At one end, the junction sequence differs from germline, possibly due to a read error. The CDR3 goes on 3 residues after the read ends, and that part is filled in from the germline J gene. V is TRBV5-1 and J is TRBJ2-3; D gene uncertain. Germline V gene lookup returns CDR1 SGHRS and CDR2 YFSETQ. The CDR3 has 14 amino acids. This CDR3 is CVSRSATSTDTQYF. Partial CDR3 DNA: TGCGTCAGCCGGTCCGCGACTAGCACAGATACG.

As regards this clone: The CDR3 end falls 3 residues outside the read, so it is completed with the germline J gene. V gene TRBV7-9 combines with J gene TRBJ1-2, with 7 bases identical to TRBD1. Germline CDR1 is SEHNR and CDR2 is FQNEAQ (reference sequence). The ends lost 7 bases at V and 7 bases at J; junction bases unmatched: 15. CDR3 size: 15 residues. The CDR3 DNA, read in part, is TGTGCCAGCACTCAAGGGGGAGGGGGCGCTTCTGGC. Its translation: CASTQGGGGASG. The whole CDR3 sequence is CASTQGGGGASGYTF.

Comment on this clone: Read sequence stops 3 residues before the CDR3 end, and the germline J gene provides the missing end. The V and J genes are TRBV19 and TRBJ1-2, with D possibly matching TRBD1 (5 bases). V dropped 2 bases and J dropped 2 bases, with 9 bases sitting between them. CDR3 length equals 14 residues. Germline V lookup: CDR1 LNHDA, CDR2 SQIVND (reference sequence). This CDR3 reads CASSIWGSNYGYTF. Partial CDR3 DNA: TGTGCCAGTAGTATATGGGGCAGCAACTATGGC.

About this clone itself: The read finishes 3 residues shy of the CDR3 end, and the germline J gene is used to complete it. The chain is built from TRBV7-2 and TRBJ2-5; D gene unclear. CDR1 and CDR2 from the germline V gene are SGHTA and FQGNSA. CDR3 length: 12 residues. V gave up 6 bases and J gave up 4 bases, with 9 bases separating them. CDR3 protein: CASSHPGETQYF. CDR3 bases read: TGTGCCAGCAGTCACCCAGGAGAGACC.

As to this clone: Sequencing ends 3 residues short of the CDR3 end; the germline J gene provides the rest. The J gene is TRBJ2-7, the V gene TRBV28; no definite D call. The CDR3 runs to 12 residues. The germline CDR1 and CDR2 sequences are MDHEN and SYDVKM. V shed 5 bases and J shed 2 bases, with 7 bases lying between them. The CDR3 loop is CASSPYTYEQYF. The DNA read from the CDR3 is TGTGCCAGCAGTCCCTATACCTACGAG.

With respect to this clone: The CDR3 end is not reached by the read, which stops 3 residues before it; the germline J gene fills it in. The chain links TRBV30 to TRBJ1-5; 10 bases match TRBD1. The CDR3 has 14 amino acids. Germline V gene lookup returns CDR1 GTSNPN and CDR2 SVGIG (reference sequence). V shed 4 bases, J shed 7 bases, and the junction held 7 bases outside the gene matches. The CDR3 DNA, read in part, is TGTGCCTGGAAGGGGACAGGGGATTCGCAGCCC. Its translation: CAWKGTGDSQP. The whole CDR3 reads CAWKGTGDSQPQHF.

A word on this clone: The read ends 3 residues early relative to the CDR3; the germline J gene fills the gap. V and J are TRBV12-5 and TRBJ2-1; 8 bases fit TRBD2. After removal of 5 bases from V and 5 bases from J, the junction contained 11 bases not matched to a gene. Per the germline V gene, CDR1 is LGHNT and CDR2 is FRNRAP. The CDR3 consists of 16 residues. Partial CDR3 DNA: TGTGCTAGTGGTCCCGGGACTAGGACCATCCACAATGAG. It specifies CASGPGTRTIHNE. The entire CDR3 sequence reads CASGPGTRTIHNEQFF.

Regarding this clone: The read ends 3 residues shy of where the CDR3 ends; the end is completed using the germline J gene. V usage is TRBV19 and J usage is TRBJ1-5; D is undetermined. The V end was cut by 3 bases, the J end by 5 bases, with 14 bases between. Germline-derived CDR1 and CDR2 are LNHDA and SQIVND (reference sequence). The CDR3 runs 15 residues. CDR3 DNA (partial): TGTGCCAGTAGTATCTTACCCCGGGTAGATCAGCCC. It yields the protein CASSILPRVDQP. The whole CDR3 sequence reads CASSILPRVDQPQHF.

To note about this clone: Read sequence stops 3 residues before the CDR3 end, and the germline J gene provides the missing end. The rearrangement joins TRBV5-1 to TRBJ2-1, with 10 bases lining up with TRBD2. Trimming removed 0 bases from V and 7 bases from J; junction bases left unmatched: 4. This CDR3 has 15 amino acids. Germline lookup yields CDR1 SGHRS and CDR2 YFSETQ. CDR3 residues: CASSLVAGGSNEQFF. The sequenced CDR3 bases are TGCGCCAGCAGCTTGGTAGCGGGAGGTTCTAATGAG.

To note about this clone: The read finishes 3 residues shy of the CDR3 end, and the germline J gene is used to complete it. The chain couples TRBV18 to TRBJ2-1, with D possibly TRBD2 on 6 matching bases. The CDR3 sequence is 15 residues long. Germline CDR1 is KGHSH and CDR2 is LQKENI. Trimming removed 6 bases from V and 5 bases from J, with 17 bases in between. Incomplete CDR3 DNA: TGTGCCAGCTCCCTGCTGGGGGGAGTTAACAATGAG. Amino acid sequence: CASSLLGGVNNE. The full CDR3 reads CASSLLGGVNNEQFF.

Concerning this clone itself: The CDR3 goes on 3 residues after the read ends, and that part is filled in from the germline J gene. This chain uses TRBV30 with TRBJ2-3; possible D gene TRBD2, 6 bases. CDR3 length equals 15 residues. Germline values: CDR1 GTSNPN, CDR2 SVGIG (reference sequence). V dropped 3 bases and J dropped 0 bases, with 13 bases sitting between them. CDR3 bases read: TGTGCCTGGAGAGGACATAGCGGCAGCACAGATACG. Translating gives CAWRGHSGSTDT. The entire CDR3 reads CAWRGHSGSTDTQYF.

Turning to this clone: The sequenced fragment ends 3 residues before the CDR3 boundary, so the rest is inferred from the germline J gene. The genes are TRBV30 and TRBJ2-7, with TRBD1 matching over 10 bases. This CDR3 is 14 amino acids long. Germline lookup yields CDR1 GTSNPN and CDR2 SVGIG (reference sequence). Losses at the gene ends were 6 bases for V and 2 bases for J; bases not matched to a gene: 7. The CDR3 sequence is CACIRDRGTYEQYF. The sequenced CDR3 bases are TGTGCCTGCATCCGGGACAGGGGAACCTACGAG. Full variable domain (missing parts from reference TRBV30 and TRBJ2-7): SQTIHQWPATLVQPVGSPLSLECTVEGTSNPNLYWYRQAAGRGLQLLFYSVGIGQISSEVPQNLSASRPQDRQFILSSKKLLLSDSGFYLCACIRDRGTYEQYFGPGTRLTVT.

CDR3 loop: CSVATGRTEAFF. CDR3 DNA (partial): TGCAGCGTCGCGACAGGGAGGACTGAA. The rearrangement uses TRBV29-1 and TRBJ1-1; TRBD1 agrees at 7 bases. The CDR3 end falls 3 residues outside the read, so it is completed with the germline J gene. Per germline, CDR1 SQVTM and CDR2 ANQGSEA. V dropped 6 bases and J dropped 5; count of bases not matched to a gene: 6. The CDR3 has 12 amino acids. Drawing the rest from reference TRBV29-1 and TRBJ1-1, the complete variable domain is SAVISQKPSRDICQRGTSLTIQCQVDSQVTMMFWYRQQPGQSLTLIATANQGSEATYESGFVIDKFPISRPNLTFSTLTVSNMSPEDSSIYLCSVATGRTEAFFGQGTRLTVV.

The sequenced part of the CDR3 DNA is TGTGCCAGCAGCTTAAGCCGTGAGACC. It codes for CASSLSRET. The CDR3 as a whole reads CASSLSRETQYF. The rearrangement links TRBV11-2 to TRBJ2-5; D gene uncertain. The read ends 3 residues before the CDR3 terminus; that terminus is restored from the germline J gene. The germline CDR1 and CDR2 sequences are SGHAT and FQNNGV. V lost 2 bases to trimming and J lost 5 bases, with 6 bases between them. The CDR3 consists of 12 residues. The full variable domain, in which reference TRBV11-2 and TRBJ2-5 provide the parts outside the CDR3, is EAGVAQSPRYKIIEKRQSVAFWCNPISGHATLYWYQQILGQGPKLLIQFQNNGVVDDSQLPKDRFSAERLKGVDSTLKIQPAKLEDSAVYLCASSLSRETQYFGPGTRLLVL.

The CDR3 is CASQEGNSNQPQHF. The CDR3 bases that were read are TGTGCCAGCCAGGAGGGGAATAGCAATCAGCCC. The chain links TRBV2 to TRBJ1-5, with D possibly matching TRBD1 (5 bases). Read coverage stops 3 residues before the CDR3 terminus; the germline J gene supplies the remainder. The CDR3 consists of 14 residues. Between the trimmed V and J ends, which lost 8 bases and 0 bases, there was a span of 11 bases. Germline V gene lookup returns CDR1 SNHLY and CDR2 FYNNEI.

Comment on this clone: The DNA ends 3 residues before the CDR3 does, and the rest of the CDR3 is filled in from the germline J gene. This chain joins TRBV7-9 and TRBJ1-2, with TRBD1 matching 9 bases. V shed 5 bases, J shed 6 bases, and the junction held 4 bases outside the gene matches. CDR3 length equals 13 residues. Germline V gene lookup returns CDR1 SEHNR and CDR2 FQNEAQ (reference sequence). The CDR3 here is CASSATGGDGYTF. The sequenced CDR3 bases are TGTGCCAGCAGCGCCACAGGGGGCGATGGC.